The 17 T cell receptor beta chains reported below all come from one sample, sequenced in a study of identical twins. In TCRdb, the 5' RACE reads were re-called with MiXCR into one record per CDR3 protein. The data hold about 700,000 distinct CDR3 sequences, with 8.6% observed a single time. The sample also formed part of further work on yellow fever vaccine responses in identical twins.

Sequenced material: PBMCs. Receptors originate from a young woman in good health.

This clonotype has more than one count but fewer than ten. The V call is TRBV6-5, the J call TRBJ1-2; D is unresolved. CDR1 and CDR2 from the germline V gene are MNHEY and SVGAGI. This CDR3 has 14 residues. Trimming shortened V by 4 bases and J by 9 bases, and 18 bases separated the two germline ends. CDR3 loop: CASSSGAVRSRYTF. The CDR3 DNA sequence: TGTGCCAGCAGTTCGGGAGCTGTGAGGAGTCGCTACACCTTC.

This clonotype was counted many times. This chain joins TRBV24-1 and TRBJ2-1; TRBD1 matches at 10 bases. Germline CDR1 and CDR2: KGHDR and SFDVKD. J gave up 2 bases and V 9 bases, and 3 bases lay outside the gene matches. The CDR3 length is 14 residues. CDR3 in amino acids: CATAGTGAYNEQFF. The CDR3 DNA reads TGTGCCACCGCAGGGACAGGGGCCTACAATGAGCAGTTCTTC.

The rearrangement links TRBV5-1 to TRBJ2-6; D unresolved. Per germline, CDR1 SGHRS and CDR2 YFSETQ. V was shortened by 7 bases and J by 3 bases, with 11 bases between the two germline ends. The CDR3 spans 14 residues. CDR3: CASGPTVGANVLTF. The CDR3 bases are TGCGCCAGCGGTCCTACCGTTGGGGCCAACGTCCTGACTTTC. Full variable domain (rest looked up from reference TRBV5-1 and TRBJ2-6): KAGVTQTPRYLIKTRGQQVTLSCSPISGHRSVSWYQQTPGQGLQFLFEYFSETQRNKGNFPGRFSGRQFSNSRSEMNVSTLELGDSALYLCASGPTVGANVLTFGAGSRLTVL.

This clonotype was seen only a few times. The rearrangement links TRBV7-3 to TRBJ2-3, with a possible D match to TRBD2 (7 bases). Germline CDR1 reads SGHTA; CDR2 reads FQGTGA. Trimming pared 5 bases from V and 2 bases from J, leaving 14 bases between. The CDR3 sequence is 15 residues long. The CDR3 coding sequence is TGTGCCAGCAGCCCCATGGGGGGGCTCACAGATACGCAGTATTTT. Protein: CASSPMGGLTDTQYF.

This clonotype was observed at least ten times. This sequence joins TRBV12-3 or TRBV12-4 and TRBJ2-1, with D tentatively TRBD2 (5 bases). The V end lost 8 bases, the J end lost 6 bases, and 20 bases lay between the germline ends. CDR3 length: 15 residues. Here the CDR3 DNA reads TGTGCCAGCCGTCTAGGGCTAGAGGGCCGCAATGAGCAGTTCTTC. Its translation is CASRLGLEGRNEQFF.

This clonotype was recorded at least ten times. This chain links TRBV5-1 with TRBJ2-2; D is unclear. The germline CDR1 and CDR2 sequences are SGHRS and YFSETQ. Deletions cut 4 bases from V and 3 bases from J, with 10 bases between. The CDR3 totals 14 residues. The CDR3 region has the DNA TGCGCCAGCAGCCATAACCAATACACCGGGGAGCTGTTTTTT. Translating it yields CASSHNQYTGELFF.

The chain recombines TRBV6-5 with TRBJ2-4, with 13 bases lining up with TRBD2. CDR3 length equals 19 residues. Losses at the gene ends were 2 bases for V and 3 bases for J; bases not matched to a gene: 10. CDR1 MNHEY and CDR2 SVGAGI come from the germline V gene. The CDR3 here is CASSYGTSGTVEYKNIQYF. CDR3 coding DNA: TGTGCCAGCAGTTACGGGACTAGCGGGACGGTTGAGTACAAAAACATTCAGTACTTC.

This chain joins TRBV7-8 and TRBJ1-6; TRBD1 agrees at 9 bases. CDR1 and CDR2 (germline): SGHVS, FQNEAQ. This CDR3 contains 17 residues. Losses at the gene ends were 3 bases for V and 7 bases for J; bases not matched to a gene: 10. In nucleotides, the CDR3 is TGTGCCAGCAGCTTTACCAGAGGACAGGGGAAGAATTCACCCCTCCACTTT. Encoded protein: CASSFTRGQGKNSPLHF.

V is TRBV3-1 and J is TRBJ2-3; D is ambiguous. The length of the CDR3 is 13 residues. V lost 5 bases to trimming and J lost 2 bases, with 8 bases between them. Per germline, CDR1 LGHDT and CDR2 YNNKEL (reference sequence). The CDR3 DNA is TGTGCCAGCAGCGAGACCCACACAGATACGCAGTATTTT. Protein: CASSETHTDTQYF.

The chain couples TRBV20-1 to TRBJ2-5, with D tentatively TRBD2 (6 bases). The V and J ends lost 6 bases and 5 bases respectively, with 22 bases between them. The CDR3 has 15 amino acids. CDR1 and CDR2 (germline): DFQATT, SNEGSKA (reference sequence). CDR3 protein: CSAPPATRVLETQYF. The CDR3 DNA reads as TGCAGTGCGCCCCCGGCGACTAGAGTATTGGAGACCCAGTACTTC.

This clonotype showed up just a few times. V gene TRBV14 combines with J gene TRBJ2-1; 8 nucleotides match TRBD1. Per the germline V gene, CDR1 is SGHDN and CDR2 is FVKESK. V lost 0 bases and J lost 4; bases outside the gene matches: 8. This CDR3 has 17 amino acids. CDR3 loop: CASSQEHDRGRYNEQFF. The CDR3 DNA sequence: TGTGCCAGCAGCCAAGAACACGACAGGGGAAGGTACAATGAGCAGTTCTTC.

This clonotype appeared a few times. The J gene is TRBJ2-7, the V gene TRBV21-1; the D segment call TRBD1 is taken from the table without a DNA check. TRBV21-1 is an annotated pseudogene. This CDR3 is 17 amino acids long. Written as DNA, the CDR3 is TGTGCCAGCAGAAAAAGGGTAGGACAGGCGATATCCTACGAGCAGTACTTC. Its protein is CASRKRVGQAISYEQYF.

This sequence joins TRBV27 and TRBJ2-3, with TRBD2 matching over 11 bases. Trimming took 6 bases from V and 4 from J; bases not matched to a gene: 9. Per germline, CDR1 MNHEY and CDR2 SMNVEV (reference sequence). The CDR3 is 16 amino acids. The CDR3 coding sequence is TGTGCCAGCAGACTTCTAGCGGGGGGTTTTCCAGATACGCAGTATTTT. Translated, it gives CASRLLAGGFPDTQYF.

The table lists this clonotype with a few counts. The gene calls are TRBV7-9 and TRBJ1-6; D possibly corresponds to TRBD1 (6 bases). The germline V gene encodes CDR1 SEHNR and CDR2 FQNEAQ (reference sequence). The CDR3 has 15 amino acids. Deletions cut 4 bases from V and 13 bases from J, with 20 bases between. CDR3 in amino acids: CASSSSRGAIAPLHF. The CDR3 region has the DNA TGTGCCAGCAGCTCTTCAAGGGGGGCTATCGCGCCCCTCCACTTT.

This chain joins TRBV5-6 and TRBJ2-1, with D unclear. Germline CDR1 and CDR2: SGHDT and YYEEEE. The CDR3 consists of 14 residues. V was cut by 0 bases and J by 3 bases, with 7 bases left in between. The CDR3 bases are TGTGCCAGCAGCTTGGAGGACGGCTACAATGAGCAGTTCTTC. Residues: CASSLEDGYNEQFF. The variable domain in full, with the rest retrieved from reference TRBV5-6 and TRBJ2-1, is DAGVTQSPTHLIKTRGQQVTLRCSPKSGHDTVSWYQQALGQGPQFIFQYYEEEERQRGNFPDRFSGHQFPNYSSELNVNALLLGDSALYLCASSLEDGYNEQFFGPGTRLTVL.

The chain employs TRBV5-1 and TRBJ2-5; a weak D match, TRBD1 (6 bases). Germline CDR1 and CDR2: SGHRS and YFSETQ. Trimming shortened V by 4 bases and J by 3 bases, and 19 bases separated the two germline ends. This CDR3 spans 16 amino acids. The CDR3 region has the DNA TGCGCCAGCAGCGAGCGCCCGACAGGCTCCGAAGAGACCCAGTACTTC. Residues: CASSERPTGSEETQYF.

At least ten counts were recorded for this clonotype. The chain joins TRBV4-3 to TRBJ2-2; a possible D gene is TRBD1 (5 bases). Trimming removed 1 base from V and 2 bases from J, with 8 bases in between. The CDR3 covers 15 residues. The germline gives CDR1 LGHNA, CDR2 YSLEER. CDR3 residues: CASSQGGRNTGELFF. The CDR3 DNA reads TGCGCCAGCAGCCAAGGGGGCAGAAACACCGGGGAGCTGTTTTTT.